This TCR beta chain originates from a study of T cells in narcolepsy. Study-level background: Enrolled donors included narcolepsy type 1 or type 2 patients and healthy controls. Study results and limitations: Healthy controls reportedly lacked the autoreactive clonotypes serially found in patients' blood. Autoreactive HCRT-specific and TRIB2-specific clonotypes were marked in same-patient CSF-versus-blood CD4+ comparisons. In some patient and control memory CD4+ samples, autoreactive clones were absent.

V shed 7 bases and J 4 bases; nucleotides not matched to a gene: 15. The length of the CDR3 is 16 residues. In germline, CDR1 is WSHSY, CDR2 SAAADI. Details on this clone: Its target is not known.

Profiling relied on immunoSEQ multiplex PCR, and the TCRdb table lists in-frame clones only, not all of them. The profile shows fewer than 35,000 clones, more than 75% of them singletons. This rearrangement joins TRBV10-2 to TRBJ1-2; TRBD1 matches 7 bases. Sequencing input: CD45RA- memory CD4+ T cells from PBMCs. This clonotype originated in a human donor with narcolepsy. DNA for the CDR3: TGCGCCAGCACCGAAATCAGGACAGGATTTTTCTATGGCTACACCTTC. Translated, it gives CASTEIRTGFFYGYTF.